The entry below gives a single T cell receptor beta chain sequence along with its context. The data were obtained in a study of control samples from healthy donors and cancer patients. Germline assignment: CDR1 MNHNS and CDR2 SASEGT. The CDR3 extends over 15 amino acids. Trimming pared 3 bases from V and 1 base from J, leaving 11 bases between. Profiling relied on immunoSEQ multiplex PCR, and the TCRdb table lists in-frame clones only, not all of them. The sample carries 200,000 to 250,000 clones, just under 95% recorded once. The gene calls are TRBV6-1 and TRBJ2-3, with D possibly being TRBD2 (6 bases). The TCR comes from a man between 45 and 60 years old in good health. Source material: blood. CDR3 coding DNA: TGTGCCAGCAGTGAGGGGCGGGGCCGCACAGATACGCAGTATTTT. It codes for CASSEGRGRTDTQYF.